The entry below gives a single T cell receptor beta chain sequence along with its context. Stated time point: after neoadjuvant nivolumab, at surgical resection. The CDR3 loop spans 15 amino acids. Looked up from germline, CDR1 is LGHNA and CDR2 is YSLEER. J gave up 8 bases and V 5 bases, and 10 bases lay outside the gene matches. This entry is derived from a study of neoadjuvant anti-PD-1 for oral cavity cancer. For the study at large: Before surgery, most patients got three to four biweekly 3 mg/kg nivolumab doses. Patients without progression received a fourth nivolumab dose around day 43, then surgical resection on days 50-56.

Repertoires were generated with immunoSEQ multiplex PCR, while TCRdb's copy carries only in-frame clones and drops some. In the table there are approximately 15,000 clones, 30% to 45% of which are singletons. The genes are TRBV4-3 and TRBJ2-1; 9 positions agree with TRBD2. The sequence came from a person between 35 and 79 years old with oral cavity squamous cell carcinoma. The sample consisted of tumor tissue, taken after nivolumab (anti-PD-1) treatment. CDR3 amino acids: CASSETGTSYYEQFF. The CDR3 DNA sequence: TGCGCCAGCAGCGAAACCGGGACTAGCTATTATGAGCAGTTCTTC.